The 32 T cell receptor beta chains reported below all come from one sample, sequenced in a study of glioma-infiltrating T cells. Using RNA template, CDR3s of TCR alpha and beta were amplified with iRepertoire arm-PCR. TCRdb fed the multiplex PCR reads into MiXCR, producing one record per CDR3 protein. The profile shows about 140,000 distinct CDR3 sequences, approximately 39% of them singletons. Source material: glioma tissue, nonneoplastic brain tissue, or PBMCs (not recorded which). These receptors originate from a human donor with low-grade glioma or glioblastoma, undergoing nonglioma brain surgery, or in good health (not recorded which).

The sample holds a few counts of this clonotype. This chain uses TRBV15 with TRBJ1-5; no definite D call. The length of the CDR3 is 16 residues. Trimming removed 3 bases at V and 0 bases at J, with 12 bases between. The germline CDR1 and CDR2 sequences are LNHNV and YYDKDF (reference sequence). The CDR3 reads CATSRGTAFSNQPQHF. In DNA form, the CDR3 reads TGTGCCACCAGCAGGGGAACAGCTTTTAGCAATCAGCCCCAGCATTTT.

The DNA of the CDR3 is TGTGCCAGCAGTTTAATGTGGAGCACAGATACGCAGTATTTT. Translating it yields CASSLMWSTDTQYF. The J gene is TRBJ2-3, the V gene TRBV27; no reliable D call. The V gene lost 2 bases and the J gene lost 0 bases, with 6 bases spanning the gap. CDR3 size: 14 residues. CDR1 and CDR2 from the germline V gene are MNHEY and SMNVEV (reference sequence).

CDR3 residues: CASSRAVEIGRAYNEQFF. The CDR3 DNA follows: TGCGCCAGCAGCAGGGCGGTCGAGATCGGGAGGGCCTACAATGAGCAGTTCTTC. The chain is built from TRBV4-1 and TRBJ2-1; 8 bases align to TRBD2. Germline assignment: CDR1 MGHRA and CDR2 YSYEKL. CDR3 length: 18 amino acids. The V gene end was trimmed by 5 bases and the J gene end by 2 bases; junction bases not matched to a gene: 14.

The chain has TRBV7-2 and TRBJ2-3; D remains unclear. The V gene's germline CDR1 is SGHTA and CDR2 FQGNSA. V was shortened by 6 bases and J by 2 bases, with 9 bases between the two germline ends. The CDR3 loop spans 13 amino acids. Written as DNA, the CDR3 is TGTGCCAGCAGTTCGGACCTCACAGATACGCAGTATTTT. This sequence encodes CASSSDLTDTQYF.

The chain joins TRBV6-2 or TRBV6-3 to TRBJ2-2; D is perhaps TRBD1 (6 bases). Trimming shortened V by 6 bases and J by 4 bases, and 24 bases separated the two germline ends. CDR1 and CDR2 (germline): MNHEY, SVGEGT. The CDR3 has 18 residues. CDR3 in DNA: TGTGCCAGCAGAACGGACAGATCCCCTAGATCGGGCACCGGGGAGCTGTTTTTT. It codes for CASRTDRSPRSGTGELFF.

The chain couples TRBV18 to TRBJ2-3; D is unclear. This CDR3 has 12 amino acids. CDR1 is KGHSH, CDR2 LQKENI, per germline. V lost 5 bases and J lost 4, with 7 bases in between. The CDR3 region is CASSGSPDTQYF. CDR3 nucleotides: TGTGCCAGCTCAGGTAGCCCAGATACGCAGTATTTT.

The chain links TRBV7-9 to TRBJ2-7; no clear D gene. V lost 5 bases, J lost 5 bases, and 10 bases lay in between. This CDR3 comprises 12 residues. CDR1 SEHNR and CDR2 FQNEAQ come from the germline V gene (reference sequence). The CDR3 reads CASSPNAHEQYF. CDR3 sequence (DNA): TGTGCCAGCAGCCCCAACGCTCACGAGCAGTACTTC.

This chain uses TRBV6-1 with TRBJ1-1; D call uncertain. Per the germline V gene, CDR1 is MNHNS and CDR2 is SASEGT. V was trimmed by 8 bases and J by 4 bases, leaving 8 bases between them. The CDR3 totals 11 residues. The CDR3 nucleotides read TGTGCCAGCCGGTTTGGCACTGAAGCTTTCTTT. The encoded protein is CASRFGTEAFF.

Points on this clonotype: It may be a read error: a sequence one base away is much more abundant. The rearrangement uses TRBV6-2 or TRBV6-3 and TRBJ2-7, with D uncertain. The CDR3 contains 12 residues. Germline loops: CDR1 MNHEY, CDR2 SVGEGT. The CDR3 sequence is CASTVSTYEQCF. The CDR3 DNA follows: TGTGCCAGCACTGTGTCAACCTACGAGCAGTGCTTC.

This clonotype occurred a few times. V usage is TRBV3-1 and J usage is TRBJ2-5; D may be TRBD2 (5 bases). Germline V CDR1 and CDR2: LGHDT, YNNKEL (reference sequence). The V end was cut by 0 bases, the J end by 9 bases, with 11 bases between. CDR3 length equals 13 residues. The CDR3 bases are TGTGCCAGCAGCCAAGATATAAGAGCGGCCCAGTACTTC. It encodes CASSQDIRAAQYF.

The chain couples TRBV4-3 to TRBJ2-1; 7 bases fit TRBD2. CDR3 length equals 15 residues. The junction had 2 bases not matched to a gene; V was cut back by 2 bases and J by 1 base. Germline V lookup: CDR1 LGHNA, CDR2 YSLEER. The CDR3 is CASSQTSESYNEQFF. The CDR3 DNA reads as TGCGCCAGCAGCCAAACTAGCGAATCCTACAATGAGCAGTTCTTC.

V and J are TRBV4-3 and TRBJ2-1; 7 bases align to TRBD1. In germline, CDR1 is LGHNA, CDR2 YSLEER. This CDR3 is built from 16 residues. V was clipped by 0 bases and J by 8 bases; unmatched bases: 10. The CDR3: CASSQDPTQGWYEQFF. DNA for the CDR3: TGCGCCAGCAGCCAAGATCCAACACAGGGGTGGTATGAGCAGTTCTTC.

This clonotype was seen a handful of times. The chain has TRBV20-1 and TRBJ1-2; 8 bases match TRBD1. Germline trimming cut 0 bases from V and 7 bases from J; bases unmatched to any gene: 7. Per germline, CDR1 DFQATT and CDR2 SNEGSKA (reference sequence). The CDR3 loop spans 14 amino acids. The CDR3 loop is CSARDVAGGLGYTF. CDR3 bases: TGCAGTGCTAGAGATGTTGCAGGGGGCCTTGGCTACACCTTC.

The chain employs TRBV12-3 or TRBV12-4 and TRBJ2-1; 10 nucleotides align to TRBD2. The CDR3 is 14 amino acids. V was pared by 2 bases and J by 9 bases, with 4 bases of the junction left unmatched. The CDR3 DNA sequence: TGTGCCAGCAGTTTAATGGGACTAGCGTTTGAGCAGTTCTTC. Amino acids: CASSLMGLAFEQFF.

The CDR3 bases are TGTGCCAGCAGCCAAGATGTGGCAAACCAAGAGACCCAGTACTTC. As protein: CASSQDVANQETQYF. This chain connects TRBV3-1 to TRBJ2-5; D remains ambiguous. Germline CDR1 and CDR2: LGHDT and YNNKEL (reference sequence). V was pared by 0 bases and J by 0 bases, with 8 bases between. This CDR3 is built from 15 residues.

This clonotype was detected a few times. V is TRBV20-1 and J is TRBJ1-5; tentative D call: TRBD1 (5 bases). Germline V gene data show CDR1 as DFQATT and CDR2 as SNEGSKA (reference sequence). Trimming took off 0 bases at V and 2 bases at J, with 14 bases between the two ends. CDR3 size: 16 residues. The CDR3 bases are TGCAGTGCTAGAGATCTATCCAGGGCTGGCAATCAGCCCCAGCATTTT. The encoded protein is CSARDLSRAGNQPQHF.

The chain combines TRBV2 with TRBJ2-7, with unresolved D. V was shortened by 6 bases and J by 0 bases, with 3 bases between the two germline ends. Germline V lookup: CDR1 SNHLY, CDR2 FYNNEI. The CDR3 is 11 amino acids. The CDR3 DNA reads TGTGCCAGCAGATACTCCTACGAGCAGTACTTC. Residues: CASRYSYEQYF.

In its sample, this clonotype was seen a few times. This chain links TRBV28 with TRBJ2-1; 11 positions agree with TRBD2. Germline CDR1 MDHEN, CDR2 SYDVKM. This CDR3 has 18 amino acids. V was pared by 3 bases and J by 2 bases, with 9 bases of the junction left unmatched. CDR3 in amino acids: CASSFLAGGQSPYNEQFF. CDR3 DNA sequence: TGTGCCAGCAGTTTTCTAGCGGGAGGTCAGTCGCCCTACAATGAGCAGTTCTTC.

This clonotype occurred a few times. V gene TRBV20-1 combines with J gene TRBJ2-5; 11 bases line up with TRBD2. Germline CDR1 and CDR2: DFQATT and SNEGSKA (reference sequence). V dropped 3 bases and J dropped 4; count of bases not matched to a gene: 10. The CDR3 spans 16 residues. CDR3 in amino acids: CSASRLAGGDRETQYF. The DNA of the CDR3 is TGCAGTGCTAGCCGATTAGCGGGAGGGGATAGAGAGACCCAGTACTTC.

This clonotype was detected a few times. The chain couples TRBV20-1 to TRBJ2-3; 10 nucleotides agree with TRBD1. The CDR3 has 14 residues. Germline values: CDR1 DFQATT, CDR2 SNEGSKA (reference sequence). V shed 5 bases, J shed 5 bases, and the junction held 7 bases outside the gene matches. CDR3 sequence reads: CSALDRGRVDTQYF. CDR3 nucleotides: TGCAGTGCTCTAGACAGGGGGCGAGTAGATACGCAGTATTTT.

This clonotype has only a few counts. The chain couples TRBV6-1 to TRBJ2-3; 7 bases agree with TRBD2. Germline values: CDR1 MNHNS, CDR2 SASEGT. CDR3 length equals 15 residues. J was trimmed by 4 bases and V by 6 bases; bases with no gene match: 10. CDR3 bases: TGTGCCAGCAGCTCCCGGGCCGCGGGAGCAGATACGCAGTATTTT. It translates to CASSSRAAGADTQYF.

The chain is built from TRBV6-2 or TRBV6-3 and TRBJ1-1, with 9 bases that match TRBD1. With V trimmed by 6 bases and J by 0 bases, 11 bases remained unmatched. The CDR3 is made up of 17 amino acids. Germline CDR1 is MNHEY and CDR2 is SVGEGT. The CDR3: CASRAPGQGALNTEAFF. Written as DNA, the CDR3 is TGTGCCAGCAGGGCACCGGGACAGGGAGCCCTGAACACTGAAGCTTTCTTT.

This clonotype was seen a handful of times. The rearrangement uses TRBV20-1 and TRBJ2-5, with D maybe TRBD1 (5 bases). The CDR3 covers 14 residues. V dropped 0 bases and J dropped 3 bases, with 11 bases sitting between them. Germline loops: CDR1 DFQATT, CDR2 SNEGSKA (reference sequence). CDR3 loop: CSARDARVKETQYF. The CDR3 DNA sequence: TGCAGTGCTAGAGATGCCAGGGTCAAAGAGACCCAGTACTTC.

This clonotype was counted a few times. This sequence joins TRBV4-2 and TRBJ1-2; no firm D call. V lost 0 bases and J 10 bases, leaving 12 bases between the germline ends. This CDR3 spans 13 amino acids. From germline, CDR1 is LGHNA and CDR2 YNFKEQ. DNA for the CDR3: TGTGCCAGCAGCCAAGAGACGGGGATACTCTACACCTTC. It is translated as CASSQETGILYTF.

This clonotype was recorded only once. The rearrangement links TRBV20-1 to TRBJ2-1; weak D call: TRBD1 (6 bases). V lost 0 bases to trimming and J lost 7 bases, with 16 bases between them. The germline V gene encodes CDR1 DFQATT and CDR2 SNEGSKA (reference sequence). This CDR3 is built from 15 residues. The CDR3 region is CSARDFQGRGNEQFF. The CDR3 DNA reads TGCAGTGCTAGAGATTTTCAGGGGCGAGGAAATGAGCAGTTCTTC.

This clonotype has a handful of counts. The J gene is TRBJ1-1, the V gene TRBV20-1; no reliable D call. V lost 7 bases and J 8 bases, leaving 17 bases between the germline ends. The CDR3 is 12 residues long. The germline V gene has CDR1 DFQATT and CDR2 SNEGSKA (reference sequence). The CDR3 here is CSVPSWAAEAFF. CDR3 coding DNA: TGCAGTGTCCCATCTTGGGCAGCAGAAGCTTTCTTT.

The V and J genes are TRBV2 and TRBJ2-1, with 7 bases matching TRBD2. The CDR3 is 13 residues long. Per germline, CDR1 SNHLY and CDR2 FYNNEI. V dropped 0 bases and J dropped 7; count of bases not matched to a gene: 0. The CDR3 loop reads CASSEAGGNEQFF. CDR3 nucleotide sequence: TGTGCCAGCAGTGAAGCGGGGGGGAATGAGCAGTTCTTC.

V gene TRBV27 combines with J gene TRBJ2-1; TRBD2 matches at 8 bases. The trim removed 3 bases at V and 7 bases at J, leaving 8 bases unmatched. The V gene's germline CDR1 is MNHEY and CDR2 SMNVEV (reference sequence). The CDR3 has 15 amino acids. CDR3 bases: TGTGCCAGCAGTTTTACGGGAGGGCCATGGAATGAGCAGTTCTTC. As protein: CASSFTGGPWNEQFF.

This clonotype was detected only once. The V call is TRBV6-6, the J call TRBJ1-1, with TRBD1 as a possible D gene (5 bases). The germline gives CDR1 MNHNY, CDR2 SVGAGI (reference sequence). The CDR3 consists of 14 residues. V was trimmed by 10 bases and J by 1 base, leaving 16 bases between them. CDR3 bases: TGTGCCAACAGGCCACAGGCCACGAACACTGAAGCTTTCTTT. Protein: CANRPQATNTEAFF.

The gene calls are TRBV4-1 and TRBJ2-1, with D perhaps matching TRBD2 (5 bases). The CDR3 extends over 16 amino acids. Trimming took off 0 bases at V and 5 bases at J, with 14 bases between the two ends. Germline CDR1 is MGHRA and CDR2 is YSYEKL. CDR3 bases: TGCGCCAGCAGCCAAGATGGTCTAGCCTTACACAATGAGCAGTTCTTC. This sequence encodes CASSQDGLALHNEQFF.

The V call is TRBV28, the J call TRBJ2-6; TRBD2 might be the D (6 bases). This CDR3 has 16 residues. CDR1 is MDHEN, CDR2 SYDVKM, per germline. Between the trimmed V and J ends, which lost 6 bases and 2 bases, there was a span of 14 bases. CDR3 nucleotides: TGTGCCAGCAGCATCGACTTAGCGGCTGGGGCCAACGTCCTGACTTTC. Translation: CASSIDLAAGANVLTF. Full variable domain (missing parts from reference TRBV28 and TRBJ2-6): DVKVTQSSRYLVKRTGEKVFLECVQDMDHENMFWYRQDPGLGLRLIYFSYDVKMKEKGDIPEGYSVSREKKERFSLILESASTNQTSMYLCASSIDLAAGANVLTFGAGSRLTVL.

This clonotype occurred once. The V gene is TRBV11-2, the J gene TRBJ2-1; 9 bases align to TRBD1. Per the germline V gene, CDR1 is SGHAT and CDR2 is FQNNGV. The CDR3 length is 15 residues. V dropped 2 bases and J dropped 7; count of bases not matched to a gene: 6. CDR3: CASSLWGQGGNEQFF. The CDR3 DNA is TGTGCCAGCAGCTTATGGGGACAGGGCGGGAATGAGCAGTTCTTC.